This TCR beta chain originates from a study of CD8+ T cells in alopecia areata. Alopecia areata patients had lesional scalp punch biopsies and peripheral blood taken from them. RNA extraction and reverse transcription yielded cDNA as sequencing template. Clones were sequenced by immunoSEQ multiplex PCR, and TCRdb holds only the in-frame ones, with some missing. The repertoire holds more than 10,000 clones, with 50% to 70% as singletons. The V and J ends lost 3 bases and 6 bases respectively, with 8 bases between them. Germline V lookup: CDR1 MDHEN, CDR2 SYDVKM. The CDR3 covers 13 residues. V and J are TRBV28 and TRBJ2-2, with D unresolved. This clonotype was obtained from a human donor with alopecia areata. Sequenced material: skin, taken at week 0. CDR3 sequence reads: CASSLVVPGELFF. The CDR3 DNA is TGTGCCAGCAGTTTGGTAGTTCCCGGGGAGCTGTTTTTT.